A single sample is the source of the 20 T cell receptor beta chains below, sequenced in a study of post-analysis software for immune sequencing data. Study-wide results and limits: Patients showed TRBV5-6, TRBV5-1 and TRBV20-1 among 4 or 5 TRBV segments more frequent than in controls.

What these receptors recognize is not known. Each TCR beta cDNA library carried unique molecular identifiers. TCRdb independently ran MiXCR on the PCR reads; one entry per CDR3 protein. The sample yields more than 350,000 distinct CDR3 sequences, roughly 40% seen once. Material: blood. These receptor sequences come from a girl aged 2 to 10 with multiple sclerosis.

The J gene is TRBJ2-1, the V gene TRBV4-3, with 9 bases matching TRBD2. The CDR3 has 16 amino acids. The germline CDR1 and CDR2 sequences are LGHNA and YSLEER. With V trimmed by 1 base and J by 2 bases, 3 bases remained unmatched. Here the CDR3 reads CASSQGLAAPYNEQFF. CDR3 DNA sequence: TGCGCCAGCAGCCAAGGACTAGCGGCGCCCTACAATGAGCAGTTCTTC.

This clonotype was seen at least ten times. J is TRBJ2-4 and V is TRBV6-5; 8 bases are shared with TRBD1. The V gene's germline CDR1 is MNHEY and CDR2 SVGAGI. CDR3 size: 14 residues. V was pared by 3 bases and J by 6 bases, with 4 bases of the junction left unmatched. The CDR3 nucleotides are TGTGCCAGCAGTTATTCCGGACAGGGAAACATTCAGTACTTC. This sequence encodes CASSYSGQGNIQYF.

The chain links TRBV4-3 to TRBJ2-3; no clear D. Per the germline V gene, CDR1 is LGHNA and CDR2 is YSLEER. This CDR3 has 17 amino acids. With 0 bases removed from V and 2 bases from J, the gap between germline ends came to 15 bases. DNA of the CDR3: TGCGCCAGCAGCCAAGAGGTGCAGATGGGTCCCACAGATACGCAGTATTTT. Amino acids: CASSQEVQMGPTDTQYF.

This clonotype was seen more than once but under ten times. The chain joins TRBV9 to TRBJ1-2; D perhaps matches TRBD1 (6 bases). The V gene's germline CDR1 is SGDLS and CDR2 YYNGEE. CDR3 length: 14 residues. With 3 bases removed from V and 4 bases from J, the gap between germline ends came to 13 bases. The CDR3 DNA is TGTGCCAGCAGCGCCCCGGGACAAGTCTATGGCTACACCTTC. Translated: CASSAPGQVYGYTF.

Here the CDR3 DNA reads TGCAGCGTTGACAGGGGGCGTGTTGATGGGGAGCTGTTTTTT. It yields the protein CSVDRGRVDGELFF. This chain uses TRBV29-1 with TRBJ2-2; 8 positions match TRBD1. From germline, CDR1 is SQVTM and CDR2 ANQGSEA. V lost 3 bases to trimming and J lost 8 bases; unmatched junction nucleotides: 8. The CDR3 consists of 14 residues.

This clonotype was seen more than once but under ten times. This chain connects TRBV20-1 to TRBJ2-1; 12 nucleotides line up with TRBD2. Trimming took 0 bases from V and 10 from J; bases not matched to a gene: 10. Germline V gene data show CDR1 as DFQATT and CDR2 as SNEGSKA (reference sequence). The CDR3 contains 16 residues. CDR3 sequence: CSARDPGTSGPGEQFF. In DNA form, the CDR3 reads TGCAGTGCTAGAGATCCCGGGACTAGCGGGCCTGGGGAGCAGTTCTTC.

This chain uses TRBV4-1 with TRBJ2-4, with 9 bases fitting TRBD1. Trimming cost V 6 bases and J 3 bases; bases outside gene matches: 12. CDR3 length: 17 residues. Germline-derived CDR1 and CDR2 are MGHRA and YSYEKL. For the CDR3, the DNA is TGCGCCAGCAGTCAACCGGGACAGGGCGTCGGCAAAAACATTCAGTACTTC. It translates to CASSQPGQGVGKNIQYF.

The CDR3 protein is CASSGGTGRTEAFF. The CDR3 DNA is TGTGCCAGCAGTGGGGGGACAGGCCGCACTGAAGCTTTCTTT. This sequence joins TRBV12-3 or TRBV12-4 and TRBJ1-1; TRBD1 aligns across 8 bases. The CDR3 is 14 amino acids. V was clipped by 5 bases and J by 4 bases; unmatched bases: 6.

This clonotype came up many times. The chain links TRBV3-1 to TRBJ2-1, with 12 bases fitting TRBD2. CDR1 is LGHDT and CDR2 is YNNKEL in the germline V gene (reference sequence). The V and J ends lost 0 bases and 8 bases, in that order; junction bases with no gene match: 8. The CDR3 length is 17 residues. CDR3 in DNA: TGTGCCAGCAGCCAAGATCTAGCGGGGGGGCTGATACATGAGCAGTTCTTC. Encoded protein: CASSQDLAGGLIHEQFF.

This clonotype was detected a few times. The chain joins TRBV7-9 to TRBJ2-1; 12 bases are a match to TRBD2. This CDR3 has 18 residues. Germline trimming cut 5 bases from V and 4 bases from J; bases unmatched to any gene: 12. The germline CDR1 and CDR2 sequences are SEHNR and FQNEAQ (reference sequence). The CDR3 is CASSPRTSGAPLYNEQFF. The DNA of the CDR3 is TGTGCCAGCAGCCCCCGGACTAGCGGGGCCCCACTTTACAATGAGCAGTTCTTC.

This clonotype came up a few times. The chain has TRBV7-6 and TRBJ2-5; possibly TRBD2 for D (5 bases). V was pared by 1 base and J by 4 bases, with 13 bases between. Germline CDR1 and CDR2: SGHVS and FNYEAQ. The CDR3 consists of 15 residues. The CDR3 region is CASSLGTGLAETQYF. The DNA of the CDR3 is TGTGCCAGCAGCTTAGGGACGGGGTTAGCAGAGACCCAGTACTTC.

Worth noting for this clonotype: Compared with germline, one end of the junction differs, possibly owing to a read error. J is TRBJ2-1 and V is TRBV29-1, with D possibly being TRBD1 (5 bases). The CDR3 runs to 16 residues. Germline V gives CDR1 SQVTM, CDR2 ANQGSEA. The CDR3 sequence is CSVEDLQGSSYSEQFF. In DNA form, the CDR3 reads TGCAGCGTTGAAGATCTTCAGGGCAGCTCCTACAGTGAGCAGTTCTTC.

This clonotype was picked up a small number of times. This chain joins TRBV5-6 and TRBJ2-5; a weak D match, TRBD2 (7 bases). The DNA end is a closer match to TRBJ2-7, so the J assignment may be wrong. Germline values: CDR1 SGHDT, CDR2 YYEEEE. The CDR3 is made up of 15 amino acids. CDR3 sequence reads: CASSLPTGGRYEQYF. The CDR3 bases are TGTGCCAGCAGCTTGCCCACGGGGGGCAGGTACGAGCAGTACTTC.

The V and J genes are TRBV2 and TRBJ2-7; D possibly corresponds to TRBD2 (5 bases). CDR3 length: 12 residues. Germline V gene sequence: CDR1 SNHLY, CDR2 FYNNEI. The V and J ends lost 6 bases and 0 bases respectively, with 6 bases between them. The chain's CDR3 is CASRDFSYEQYF. Here the CDR3 DNA reads TGTGCCAGCAGGGACTTCTCCTACGAGCAGTACTTC.

The chain recombines TRBV7-3 with TRBJ2-7, with D possibly matching TRBD2 (7 bases). This CDR3 is built from 14 residues. V was clipped by 5 bases and J by 6 bases, with 17 bases between them. Germline lookup yields CDR1 SGHTA and CDR2 FQGTGA. This CDR3 is CASSASRGAVEQYF. Written as DNA, the CDR3 is TGTGCCAGCAGCGCCTCCCGGGGGGCGGTCGAGCAGTACTTC.

In DNA, the CDR3 is TGCGCCAGCAGCGGATCCAGGACGAGTGAAGCTTTCTTT. Its protein product is CASSGSRTSEAFF. The V gene is TRBV4-1, the J gene TRBJ1-1; unclear D gene. The V and J ends lost 5 bases and 7 bases respectively, with 14 bases between them. The CDR3 spans 13 residues. The V gene's germline CDR1 is MGHRA and CDR2 YSYEKL.

The rearrangement links TRBV4-1 to TRBJ2-1, with 7 bases identical to TRBD1. Germline V lookup: CDR1 MGHRA, CDR2 YSYEKL. This CDR3 is 14 amino acids long. V trimming: 2 bases; J trimming: 9 bases; junction bases outside the gene matches: 7. The CDR3 DNA sequence: TGCGCCAGCAGCCAACTTACAGGGGTACGTGAGCAGTTCTTC. This encodes CASSQLTGVREQFF.

The chain combines TRBV28 with TRBJ1-1; 7 positions agree with TRBD1. CDR3 length equals 16 residues. Germline V gene lookup returns CDR1 MDHEN and CDR2 SYDVKM. The J segment lost 2 bases and the V segment lost 5 bases, leaving 11 bases of the junction unmatched. The CDR3 nucleotides read TGTGCCAGCAGTCCCACAGGGGCCGGCTTAAACACTGAAGCTTTCTTT. It is translated as CASSPTGAGLNTEAFF.

For this clonotype: At one end, the junction sequence differs from germline, possibly due to a read error. The chain has TRBV5-5 and TRBJ2-7; 7 bases align to TRBD1. Germline V lookup: CDR1 SGHKS, CDR2 YYEKEE (reference sequence). This CDR3 contains 17 residues. CDR3 amino acids: CASRDRVGPTRSYGQYF. The CDR3 DNA is TGTGCCAGCAGAGACAGGGTGGGTCCAACCCGGTCTTACGGGCAGTACTTC.

V is TRBV2 and J is TRBJ2-5; D ambiguous. The germline V gene encodes CDR1 SNHLY and CDR2 FYNNEI. This CDR3 spans 14 amino acids. V was pared by 6 bases and J by 4 bases, with 15 bases between. In DNA form, the CDR3 reads TGTGCCAGCAGGGAACTTCGGTCCGGAGAGACCCAGTACTTC. Protein sequence: CASRELRSGETQYF.